The clone carrying this T cell receptor beta chain appeared once. The antigen is not known. This sample was taken from a study of shared clonotypes between healthy human individuals. Study context: Researchers drew samples from a couple of women and a few men aged 18 to 49.

Study-wide results and limits: Only a few donors were included, so the genetic and exposure-history diversity represented was limited.

Sequencing used immunoSEQ multiplex PCR; TCRdb keeps in-frame clones, though not all of them. The data hold 300,000 to 400,000 clones, with about 70% observed a single time. The V and J ends lost 8 bases and 3 bases respectively, with 11 bases between them. Looked up from germline, CDR1 is SNHLY and CDR2 is FYNNEI. The CDR3 length is 12 residues. The source is a man aged 30 to 45 in good health. The sample comprised memory CD4+ T cells sorted from blood. Subset here: CD45RA-negative fraction. This chain connects TRBV2 to TRBJ2-7; possible D gene TRBD2, 5 bases. The DNA for the CDR3 is TGTGCCAGCCGGAGCGGCAGCTACGAGCAGTACTTC. It yields the protein CASRSGSYEQYF. The whole variable domain, remainder taken from reference TRBV2 and TRBJ2-7, is EPEVTQTPSHQVTQMGQEVILRCVPISNHLYFYWYRQILGQKVEFLVSFYNNEISEKSEIFDDQFSVERPDGSNFTLKIRSTKLEDSAMYFCASRSGSYEQYFGPGTRLTVT.